Listed here are 12 T cell receptor beta chains from one sample, sequenced in a study of Graves' ophthalmopathy and Graves' hyperthyroidism. Amplified TCR beta CDR3 regions were obtained using RNA transcripts as template. Second-round multiplex PCR came after a first-round RT-PCR that employed HTBI primers. TCRdb called the multiplex PCR reads again in MiXCR, with one record for every CDR3 protein. The table has 560,000 or so distinct CDR3 sequences, about 35% seen once. The specimen was peripheral blood or thyroid tissue (not recorded which). All receptors derive from an adult man with Graves' hyperthyroidism.

This clonotype has a handful of counts. The chain uses TRBV7-9 and TRBJ1-1; a weak D match, TRBD1 (5 bases). CDR3 length: 16 amino acids. Germline V gene sequence: CDR1 SEHNR, CDR2 FQNEAQ (reference sequence). V lost 8 bases and J lost 0, with 19 bases in between. The CDR3 loop is CASGGGPGQMNTEAFF. The CDR3, as DNA: TGTGCCAGCGGCGGGGGACCTGGGCAGATGAACACTGAAGCTTTCTTT.

This chain connects TRBV7-2 to TRBJ2-7; D possibly corresponds to TRBD2 (6 bases). Germline V gene sequence: CDR1 SGHTA, CDR2 FQGNSA. V gave up 3 bases and J gave up 4 bases, with 13 bases separating them. CDR3 size: 14 residues. DNA for the CDR3: TGTGCCAGCAGCTTCGGGGCTAGCGAGTACGAGCAGTACTTC. Translation: CASSFGASEYEQYF.

This clonotype was seen at least ten times. The DNA for the CDR3 is TGTGCCAGCAGCTTGGGCAGGGAACTTTCCTACGAGCAGTACTTC. This translates into CASSLGRELSYEQYF. The J gene is TRBJ2-7, the V gene TRBV7-9; a weak D match, TRBD1 (5 bases). The CDR3 contains 15 residues. The germline V gene encodes CDR1 SEHNR and CDR2 FQNEAQ (reference sequence). Trimming removed 3 bases from V and 1 base from J, with 13 bases in between.

V gene TRBV5-1 combines with J gene TRBJ1-3; 9 bases line up with TRBD1. Germline V gives CDR1 SGHRS, CDR2 YFSETQ. The CDR3 runs to 19 residues. The V segment lost 0 bases and the J segment 4 bases; nucleotides outside the gene matches: 14. The CDR3 spells CASSLVGTGMGSPGNTIYF. Here the CDR3 DNA reads TGCGCCAGCAGCTTGGTGGGGACAGGGATGGGATCGCCCGGAAACACCATATATTTT. The full variable domain, with the rest looked up from reference TRBV5-1 and TRBJ1-3, is KAGVTQTPRYLIKTRGQQVTLSCSPISGHRSVSWYQQTPGQGLQFLFEYFSETQRNKGNFPGRFSGRQFSNSRSEMNVSTLELGDSALYLCASSLVGTGMGSPGNTIYFGEGSWLTVV.

This clonotype was seen at least ten times. This chain uses TRBV7-9 with TRBJ2-5; D call uncertain. CDR1 SEHNR and CDR2 FQNEAQ come from the germline V gene (reference sequence). The CDR3 loop spans 14 amino acids. V lost 1 base and J lost 1, with 7 bases in between. As DNA, the CDR3 is TGTGCCAGCAGCTTAGATGGCAGCCAAGAGACCCAGTACTTC. Translation gives CASSLDGSQETQYF.

V is TRBV3-1 and J is TRBJ2-7, with D perhaps matching TRBD1 or TRBD2 (5 bases each). CDR1 and CDR2 from the germline V gene are LGHDT and YNNKEL (reference sequence). Trimming took 4 bases from V and 9 from J, leaving 16 bases between them. This CDR3 region has 13 residues. This CDR3 is CASSLGEHRGQYF. The CDR3 coding sequence is TGTGCCAGCAGCCTAGGGGAGCACCGGGGGCAGTACTTC.

This clonotype was counted ten times or more. This chain uses TRBV7-9 with TRBJ2-2; 9 bases map to TRBD2. In germline, CDR1 is SEHNR, CDR2 FQNEAQ (reference sequence). This CDR3 contains 16 residues. Trimming cost V 6 bases and J 6 bases; bases outside gene matches: 11. The CDR3 reads CASRTQLAGRAGELFF. The CDR3 coding sequence is TGTGCCAGCAGAACCCAGCTAGCGGGAAGAGCCGGGGAGCTGTTTTTT.

In its sample, this clonotype was seen once. J is TRBJ1-4 and V is TRBV7-9; D is uncertain. The CDR3 extends over 18 amino acids. Germline V gene data show CDR1 as SEHNR and CDR2 as FQNEAQ (reference sequence). Trimming removed 1 base from V and 6 bases from J, with 21 bases in between. DNA for the CDR3: TGTGCCAGCAGCTTAGGTTCGCTAGCGGGAGGGCCGTATGAAAAACTGTTTTTT. This codes for CASSLGSLAGGPYEKLFF. Complete variable domain (other parts from reference TRBV7-9 and TRBJ1-4): DTGVSQNPRHKITKRGQNVTFRCDPISEHNRLYWYRQTLGQGPEFLTYFQNEAQLEKSRLLSDRFSAERPKGSFSTLEIQRTEQGDSAMYLCASSLGSLAGGPYEKLFFGSGTQLSVL.

This clonotype has at least ten counts. The chain has TRBV30 and TRBJ1-2, with D possibly matching TRBD1 (6 bases). Germline CDR1 and CDR2: GTSNPN and SVGIG (reference sequence). The CDR3 is 12 amino acids. Trimming pared 5 bases from V and 4 bases from J, leaving 11 bases between. The CDR3 spells CAWDRTVYGYTF. CDR3 DNA: TGTGCCTGGGACCGGACAGTCTATGGCTACACCTTC.

This chain uses TRBV24-1 with TRBJ2-7; 11 nucleotides align to TRBD1. V shed 6 bases, J shed 2 bases, and the junction held 2 bases outside the gene matches. Germline lookup yields CDR1 KGHDR and CDR2 SFDVKD. The CDR3 runs to 14 residues. The CDR3 DNA is TGTGCCACCAGTTTGGGACAGGGGGCCTACGAGCAGTACTTC. Translated: CATSLGQGAYEQYF.

V is TRBV7-3 and J is TRBJ2-5; 9 bases line up with TRBD2. Per the germline V gene, CDR1 is SGHTA and CDR2 is FQGTGA. The CDR3 extends over 16 amino acids. Trimming cost V 1 base and J 2 bases; bases outside gene matches: 5. CDR3 nucleotides: TGTGCCAGCAGCTTAAGCGAGGGACTAGCTCAAGAGACCCAGTACTTC. This translates into CASSLSEGLAQETQYF.

Ten or more counts support this clonotype. The chain is built from TRBV29-1 and TRBJ2-7; D remains ambiguous. Germline V gives CDR1 SQVTM, CDR2 ANQGSEA. V shed 7 bases and J shed 1 base, with 14 bases lying between them. This CDR3 region has 13 residues. The CDR3 DNA reads TGCAGCGCCGTTGTCCGAGAGTCCTACGAGCAGTACTTC. Translating gives CSAVVRESYEQYF.